This entry lists 17 T cell receptor beta chains sequenced from one sample in a study of circulating and synovial CD4+ cells in juvenile arthritis (dated by TCRdb to the mid-2010s). The library was obtained by the immunoSEQ multiplex PCR assay. TCRdb re-hosts the immuneACCESS table, in-frame sequences only. Its copies lack some clones; in the studies checked, an unresolved V gene accounts for under half of them, and the cause for the rest is not known. This sample lists about 16,000 clones; approximately 89% were detected once. Around 0.78% of the sample is held by the ten biggest clonotypes. Sequencing was done on a sample of CD4+ T cells from blood. Receptors originate from a human donor with juvenile idiopathic arthritis.

The rearrangement joins TRBV11-3 to TRBJ2-3, with 10 bases aligning to TRBD2. There are 16 residues in the CDR3. The germline V gene encodes CDR1 SGHNT and CDR2 YENEEA. V shed 4 bases and J 7 bases; nucleotides not matched to a gene: 11. CDR3 nucleotides: TGTGCCAGCAGCTCCCGCTCTAGCGGGGGTGGAAATACGCAGTATTTT. Protein product: CASSSRSSGGGNTQYF.

The chain has TRBV7-8 and TRBJ2-7, with TRBD2 as a possible D gene (5 bases). V lost 1 base, J lost 6 bases, and 16 bases lay in between. CDR3 length equals 15 residues. Germline CDR1 SGHVS, CDR2 FQNEAQ. As DNA, the CDR3 is TGTGCCAGCAGCTTAGGAGGGATAGGGAGCTCCGAGCAGTACTTC. Its translation: CASSLGGIGSSEQYF. Looking up the rest from reference TRBV7-8 and TRBJ2-7 gives the full variable domain: GAGVSQSPRYKVAKRGQDVALRCDPISGHVSLFWYQQALGQGPEFLTYFQNEAQLDKSGLPSDRFFAERPEGSVSTLKIQRTQQEDSAVYLCASSLGGIGSSEQYFGPGTRLTVT.

The chain recombines TRBV19 with TRBJ2-2, with 9 nucleotides matching TRBD2. In germline, CDR1 is LNHDA, CDR2 SQIVND (reference sequence). The V gene end was trimmed by 4 bases and the J gene end by 4 bases; junction bases not matched to a gene: 4. The CDR3 has 15 residues. As DNA, the CDR3 is TGTGCCAGTAGTACAGGACTAGCGTCCACCGGGGAGCTGTTTTTT. Translating it yields CASSTGLASTGELFF. Full variable domain (outside the CDR3, taken from reference TRBV19 and TRBJ2-2): DGGITQSPKYLFRKEGQNVTLSCEQNLNHDAMYWYRQDPGQGLRLIYYSQIVNDFQKGDIAEGYSVSREKKESFPLTVTSAQKNPTAFYLCASSTGLASTGELFFGEGSRLTVL.

In its sample, this clone was seen a few times. CDR3 in DNA: TGCGCCAGCAGCCAAGCCCGGGGGGAAAAACTGTTTTTT. Encoded protein: CASSQARGEKLFF. V gene TRBV4-3 combines with J gene TRBJ1-4; D possibly corresponds to TRBD1 (5 bases). The CDR3 consists of 13 residues. V lost 1 base and J lost 8, with 8 bases in between. The germline CDR1 and CDR2 sequences are LGHNA and YSLEER.

The genes are TRBV5-5 and TRBJ1-2; no firm D call. Germline V gene data show CDR1 as SGHKS and CDR2 as YYEKEE (reference sequence). The CDR3 runs 13 residues. Trimming took 1 base from V and 4 from J, leaving 8 bases between them. Written as DNA, the CDR3 is TGTGCCAGCAGCTTGACGGGAACCTATGGCTACACCTTC. This codes for CASSLTGTYGYTF.

V usage is TRBV7-6 and J usage is TRBJ2-7; 11 bases match TRBD2. With V trimmed by 5 bases and J by 12 bases, 9 bases remained unmatched. Germline values: CDR1 SGHVS, CDR2 FNYEAQ. This CDR3 has 13 residues. CDR3: CASSPSPGLAVYF. CDR3 DNA: TGTGCCAGCAGCCCTAGTCCGGGACTAGCGGTGTACTTC. The full variable domain, completed using reference TRBV7-6 and TRBJ2-7, is GAGVSQSPRYKVTKRGQDVALRCDPISGHVSLYWYRQALGQGPEFLTYFNYEAQQDKSGLPNDRFSAERPEGSISTLTIQRTEQRDSAMYRCASSPSPGLAVYFGPGTRLTVT.

The rearrangement joins TRBV19 to TRBJ1-2, with D possibly being TRBD1 (5 bases). Germline CDR1 reads LNHDA; CDR2 reads SQIVND (reference sequence). This CDR3 has 12 amino acids. V was clipped by 7 bases and J by 5 bases, with 11 bases between them. CDR3 sequence: CASKETVYGYTF. As DNA, the CDR3 is TGTGCCAGTAAGGAGACAGTGTATGGCTACACCTTC.

This rearrangement joins TRBV7-6 to TRBJ1-1; possibly TRBD1 for D (6 bases). V dropped 4 bases and J dropped 6 bases, with 18 bases sitting between them. Germline V gene data show CDR1 as SGHVS and CDR2 as FNYEAQ. CDR3 length: 15 residues. In DNA, the CDR3 is TGTGCCAGCAGCTCCTTGGGAGGGGGTAGCGCTGAAGCTTTCTTT. Amino acids: CASSSLGGGSAEAFF.

V and J are TRBV7-9 and TRBJ1-1, with D possibly being TRBD1 (5 bases). CDR1 is SEHNR, CDR2 FQNEAQ, per germline (reference sequence). V lost 1 base and J 8 bases, leaving 11 bases between the germline ends. The CDR3 totals 13 residues. CDR3 region: CASSLDFRGEAFF. The CDR3 DNA is TGTGCCAGCAGCTTAGACTTTAGGGGAGAAGCTTTCTTT.

The gene calls are TRBV10-3 and TRBJ1-2; TRBD1 agrees at 7 bases. The J segment lost 4 bases and the V segment lost 6 bases, leaving 5 bases of the junction unmatched. CDR3 length: 13 residues. From germline, CDR1 is ENHRY and CDR2 SYGVKD. The CDR3 loop reads CAISNRGVYGYTF. DNA of the CDR3: TGTGCCATCAGCAACAGGGGAGTCTATGGCTACACCTTC.

The J gene is TRBJ2-7, the V gene TRBV19; no clear D. V was clipped by 5 bases and J by 6 bases, with 20 bases between them. The CDR3 has 15 residues. Germline CDR1 and CDR2: LNHDA and SQIVND (reference sequence). The CDR3 DNA reads as TGTGCCAGTAGTTCCCGGAGAGCAAAGACCTCCGAGCAGTACTTC. It codes for CASSSRRAKTSEQYF.

Of note for this clone: Germline is not matched at one junction end, which may reflect a read error. The same CDR3 also results from other DNA sequences found in this sample. This chain links TRBV6-5 with TRBJ1-6; D possibly corresponds to TRBD1 (5 bases). The germline CDR1 and CDR2 sequences are MNHEY and SVGAGI. This CDR3 contains 14 residues. Here the CDR3 DNA reads TGTGCCAGCAGCAAACAGGTTTCTAATTCCCCCCTCCACTTT. Protein product: CASSKQVSNSPLHF.

The chain couples TRBV29-1 to TRBJ1-1; 10 nucleotides match TRBD1. CDR1 and CDR2 (germline): SQVTM, ANQGSEA. The trim removed 4 bases at V and 3 bases at J, leaving 2 bases unmatched. The CDR3 consists of 13 residues. DNA of the CDR3: TGCAGCGTTGGTGGACAGGGGGACACTGAAGCTTTCTTT. Translation: CSVGGQGDTEAFF.

V and J are TRBV11-2 and TRBJ2-3; maybe TRBD2 (6 bases). Per the germline V gene, CDR1 is SGHAT and CDR2 is FQNNGV. V was trimmed by 3 bases and J by 1 base, leaving 17 bases between them. CDR3 length equals 17 residues. As DNA, the CDR3 is TGTGCCAGCAGCTTCATGTCCCGGGAGTTCGGCACAGATACGCAGTATTTT. Encoded protein: CASSFMSREFGTDTQYF. Filled out from reference TRBV11-2 and TRBJ2-3, the complete variable domain reads EAGVAQSPRYKIIEKRQSVAFWCNPISGHATLYWYQQILGQGPKLLIQFQNNGVVDDSQLPKDRFSAERLKGVDSTLKIQPAKLEDSAVYLCASSFMSREFGTDTQYFGPGTRLTVL.

The chain couples TRBV19 to TRBJ1-2; TRBD1 matches 10 bases. CDR1 is LNHDA, CDR2 SQIVND, per germline (reference sequence). The CDR3 runs 15 residues. V shed 7 bases and J 3 bases; nucleotides not matched to a gene: 8. The CDR3 nucleotides are TGTGCCAGTACCAGGGACAGGGGTCAGGACTATGGCTACACCTTC. Translating gives CASTRDRGQDYGYTF.

This clone was counted only a few times. In the same sample, other DNA sequences code for this CDR3. The chain links TRBV6-1 to TRBJ1-6; TRBD1 agrees at 9 bases. CDR1 is MNHNS, CDR2 SASEGT, per germline. The CDR3 spans 16 residues. After removal of 2 bases from V and 3 bases from J, the junction contained 2 bases not matched to a gene. This CDR3 reads CASSEPTGGYNSPLHF. As DNA, the CDR3 is TGTGCCAGCAGTGAACCGACAGGGGGCTATAATTCACCCCTCCACTTT.

The V call is TRBV5-4, the J call TRBJ2-1; 8 nucleotides line up with TRBD1. The CDR3 spans 13 residues. Germline loops: CDR1 SGHNT, CDR2 YYREEE (reference sequence). V dropped 4 bases and J dropped 6; count of bases not matched to a gene: 3. The CDR3 DNA is TGTGCCAGCAGCCCGGACAGGGTCAATGAGCAGTTCTTC. Protein: CASSPDRVNEQFF.